Following are 10 T cell receptor beta chains from one sample sequenced in a study of T cells in Graves' hyperthyroidism and ophthalmopathy. The TCR beta CDR3 regions underwent amplification using RNA transcripts as the source. The TCR CDR3 first-round RT-PCR relied on the HTBI primer set. TCRdb re-derived calls from the multiplex PCR reads in MiXCR, one entry per CDR3 protein. This table has about 640,000 distinct CDR3 sequences, 20% to 25% appearing once. Sequenced material: blood. Receptors originate from a man aged 25-40 years with Graves' ophthalmopathy.

The CDR3 here is CASSQATGIKNIQYF. The CDR3 nucleotides read TGTGCCAGCAGCCAGGCGACAGGGATCAAAAACATTCAGTACTTC. The V and J genes are TRBV3-1 and TRBJ2-4; 7 nucleotides match TRBD1. J lost 3 bases, V lost 3 bases, and 5 bases had no gene match. The CDR3 sequence is 15 residues long. CDR1 is LGHDT, CDR2 YNNKEL, per germline (reference sequence).

The chain has TRBV4-1 and TRBJ1-6; tentative D call: TRBD1 (5 bases). Germline CDR1 MGHRA, CDR2 YSYEKL. Trimming removed 1 base from V and 14 bases from J, with 21 bases in between. The CDR3 consists of 16 residues. CDR3 in DNA: TGCGCCAGCAGCCAAGTCCCCCCGGGACCGGCCTCATCCCTCCACTTT. Translation: CASSQVPPGPASSLHF.

This clonotype was found many times. The V and J genes are TRBV2 and TRBJ2-5; 10 bases line up with TRBD2. V lost 2 bases and J lost 5; bases outside the gene matches: 8. Germline-derived CDR1 and CDR2 are SNHLY and FYNNEI. The CDR3 runs 16 residues. This chain's CDR3 is CASSELAGAGRETQYF. Written as DNA, the CDR3 is TGTGCCAGCAGTGAACTAGCGGGAGCTGGGAGGGAGACCCAGTACTTC.

This clonotype has a count of ten or more. The chain has TRBV5-1 and TRBJ2-7, with TRBD2 matching 12 bases. Trimming took 0 bases from V and 3 from J; bases not matched to a gene: 4. Germline loops: CDR1 SGHRS, CDR2 YFSETQ. The CDR3 runs to 16 residues. CDR3: CASSLALAGGGYEQYF. In DNA, the CDR3 is TGCGCCAGCAGCTTGGCCCTAGCGGGAGGGGGCTACGAGCAGTACTTC.

This clonotype was seen more than once but under ten times. The genes are TRBV9 and TRBJ2-3, with D perhaps TRBD2 (6 bases). CDR3 length: 15 amino acids. Trimming shortened V by 0 bases and J by 2 bases, and 10 bases separated the two germline ends. CDR1 is SGDLS and CDR2 is YYNGEE in the germline V gene. CDR3 DNA: TGTGCCAGCAGCGTAGGTGCGGGGAACACAGATACGCAGTATTTT. Amino acid sequence: CASSVGAGNTDTQYF. The full variable domain, completed using reference TRBV9 and TRBJ2-3, is DSGVTQTPKHLITATGQRVTLRCSPRSGDLSVYWYQQSLDQGLQFLIQYYNGEERAKGNILERFSAQQFPDLHSELNLSSLELGDSALYFCASSVGAGNTDTQYFGPGTRLTVL.

This clonotype has a handful of counts. The rearrangement joins TRBV6-1 to TRBJ2-1, with D hard to call. The CDR3 has 15 residues. Germline-derived CDR1 and CDR2 are MNHNS and SASEGT. V was clipped by 1 base and J by 6 bases, with 13 bases between them. Here the CDR3 DNA reads TGTGCCAGCAGTGAAGAGTCCGCAGGCCGCAATGAGCAGTTCTTC. It encodes CASSEESAGRNEQFF.

This chain uses TRBV7-9 with TRBJ2-1; the D call may be TRBD1 or TRBD2 (5 bases each). The CDR3 runs 14 residues. Trimming stripped 6 bases from V and 10 bases from J, with 19 bases between. Germline assignment: CDR1 SEHNR and CDR2 FQNEAQ (reference sequence). Here the CDR3 DNA reads TGTGCCAGCAGTTCCCCAGGGAGAAGGGGCGAGCAGTTCTTC. The encoded protein is CASSSPGRRGEQFF.

This clonotype was observed many times. The V and J genes are TRBV27 and TRBJ1-6; a weak D match, TRBD1 (6 bases). The V end lost 8 bases, the J end lost 8 bases, and 19 bases lay between the germline ends. This CDR3 is 15 amino acids long. The V gene's germline CDR1 is MNHEY and CDR2 SMNVEV (reference sequence). The CDR3 nucleotides read TGTGCCAGCTCCTACACAGGGAGAGGGGATTCACCCCTCCACTTT. It encodes CASSYTGRGDSPLHF.

This clonotype turned up a few times. The chain recombines TRBV6-5 with TRBJ1-4, with D unclear. CDR3 size: 14 residues. From germline, CDR1 is MNHEY and CDR2 SVGAGI. V was shortened by 2 bases and J by 8 bases, with 12 bases between the two germline ends. This chain's CDR3 is CASSYEDGSEKLFF. The CDR3 coding sequence is TGTGCCAGCAGTTACGAGGACGGCTCCGAAAAACTGTTTTTT.

This clonotype was counted a few times. This chain uses TRBV4-3 with TRBJ1-1, with D maybe TRBD1 (5 bases). V lost 0 bases and J lost 1, with 12 bases in between. This CDR3 is built from 16 residues. CDR1 is LGHNA, CDR2 YSLEER, per germline. As DNA, the CDR3 is TGCGCCAGCAGCCAAGACCGGGGGTTGACGAACACTGAAGCTTTCTTT. This translates into CASSQDRGLTNTEAFF.